This record looks at one T cell receptor beta chain sequence and its context. The data belong to a study of OX40 agonist ivuxolimab in advanced cancers. At the level of the study: Patients took ivuxolimab, an agonistic anti-OX40 (CD134) antibody. Melanoma, hepatocellular carcinoma, head and neck or renal cell cancer occurred in dose-escalation patients.

Measured with immunoSEQ multiplex PCR; TCRdb has only the in-frame clones, and not every one. The sample carries 50,000 to 70,000 clones, more than 80% recorded once. The TCR was taken from an adult with an advanced solid tumor such as melanoma, head and neck, liver or kidney cancer. Sequenced here: CD4+ or CD8+ T cells sorted from blood, sampled in a trial of the OX40 agonist ivuxolimab.

CDR3 sequence reads: CAWRGKGNNEQFF. As DNA, the CDR3 is TGTGCCTGGAGGGGGAAAGGGAACAATGAGCAGTTCTTC. The chain combines TRBV30 with TRBJ2-1; D is undetermined. Germline values: CDR1 GTSNPN, CDR2 SVGIG (reference sequence). V lost 3 bases and J 5 bases, leaving 11 bases between the germline ends. CDR3 length: 13 residues.